One and the same sample provided the 30 T cell receptor beta chains below, sequenced in a study of cytomegalovirus exposure and HLA in healthy donors. Amplification used 60 Vbeta primers and 13 Jbeta primers. Here immunoSEQ multiplex PCR was the method, and the copy in TCRdb shows in-frame clones only, minus some. Among 150,000 or so clones, roughly 74% were seen once, and the ten largest hold roughly 7.1%. Source material: PBMCs. All receptors come from a middle-aged woman in good health and CMV-seropositive.

The chain employs TRBV19 and TRBJ2-1, with D maybe TRBD2 (6 bases). Trimming pared 7 bases from V and 4 bases from J, leaving 17 bases between. CDR3 length: 15 amino acids. In germline, CDR1 is LNHDA, CDR2 SQIVND (reference sequence). CDR3 sequence (DNA): TGTGCCAGTAATTCCCTAGCGAATCGATACAATGAGCAGTTCTTC. This encodes CASNSLANRYNEQFF.

In its sample, this clone was seen once. The chain links TRBV18 to TRBJ2-5; TRBD2 matches at 9 bases. V lost 3 bases to trimming and J lost 5 bases; unmatched junction nucleotides: 7. Germline CDR1 and CDR2: KGHSH and LQKENI. CDR3 length equals 15 residues. The CDR3, as DNA: TGTGCCAGCTCACCGGCGGGAGGGCCTAAGGAGACCCAGTACTTC. Translated, it gives CASSPAGGPKETQYF.

This clone was counted a few times. The CDR3 sequence: CASSHPGRGPGTDTQYF. CDR3 nucleotides: TGTGCCAGCAGCCACCCTGGCAGGGGGCCCGGGACAGATACGCAGTATTTT. V gene TRBV5-8 combines with J gene TRBJ2-3; 8 nucleotides match TRBD1. Germline CDR1 SGHTS, CDR2 YDEGEE. The length of the CDR3 is 17 residues. J was trimmed by 3 bases and V by 4 bases; bases with no gene match: 13.

The chain has TRBV5-1 and TRBJ2-7; 10 bases line up with TRBD1. Germline V lookup: CDR1 SGHRS, CDR2 YFSETQ. Germline trimming cut 0 bases from V and 5 bases from J; bases unmatched to any gene: 5. The CDR3 extends over 15 amino acids. CDR3 region: CASSLAGTGVHEQYF. In nucleotides, the CDR3 is TGCGCCAGCAGCTTGGCCGGGACAGGGGTCCACGAGCAGTACTTC. The full variable domain, in which reference TRBV5-1 and TRBJ2-7 provide the parts outside the CDR3, is KAGVTQTPRYLIKTRGQQVTLSCSPISGHRSVSWYQQTPGQGLQFLFEYFSETQRNKGNFPGRFSGRQFSNSRSEMNVSTLELGDSALYLCASSLAGTGVHEQYFGPGTRLTVT.

The chain links TRBV27 to TRBJ1-4; 9 nucleotides align to TRBD1. This CDR3 contains 15 residues. Germline CDR1 reads MNHEY; CDR2 reads SMNVEV (reference sequence). V lost 2 bases and J lost 8; bases outside the gene matches: 6. The CDR3 sequence is CASSLLGTGHEKLFF. The DNA of the CDR3 is TGTGCCAGCAGTTTACTGGGGACAGGGCACGAAAAACTGTTTTTT.

The genes are TRBV27 and TRBJ2-3, with 15 bases lining up with TRBD2. Germline CDR1 is MNHEY and CDR2 is SMNVEV (reference sequence). This CDR3 has 19 residues. V gave up 3 bases and J gave up 3 bases; unmatched junction bases: 10. The CDR3 protein is CASSFRTSGRALKTDTQYF. For the CDR3, the DNA is TGTGCCAGCAGTTTTCGGACTAGCGGGAGGGCCTTGAAGACAGATACGCAGTATTTT.

The genes are TRBV4-1 and TRBJ1-6, with a tentative D call TRBD1 (5 bases). This CDR3 is built from 12 residues. The V end lost 11 bases, the J end lost 7 bases, and 12 bases lay between the germline ends. Germline assignment: CDR1 MGHRA and CDR2 YSYEKL. Here the CDR3 reads CAAGQGNSPLHF. CDR3 nucleotides: TGCGCCGCCGGCCAGGGAAATTCACCCCTCCACTTT.

The J gene is TRBJ1-1, the V gene TRBV19; possible D gene TRBD1, 5 bases. This CDR3 comprises 13 residues. Deletions cut 4 bases from V and 1 base from J, with 7 bases between. CDR1 is LNHDA and CDR2 is SQIVND in the germline V gene (reference sequence). CDR3 region: CASSRTRNTEAFF. CDR3 in DNA: TGTGCCAGTAGTAGGACAAGGAACACTGAAGCTTTCTTT.

V gene TRBV6-5 combines with J gene TRBJ2-7; D is possibly TRBD1 (6 bases). The CDR3 spans 14 residues. V was trimmed by 6 bases and J by 3 bases, leaving 15 bases between them. Germline V gene sequence: CDR1 MNHEY, CDR2 SVGAGI. The DNA of the CDR3 is TGTGCCAGCAGACCAGGGGATTTACTCTACGAGCAGTACTTC. The encoded protein is CASRPGDLLYEQYF.

J is TRBJ2-2 and V is TRBV15; no reliable D call. V lost 0 bases to trimming and J lost 1 base, with 12 bases between them. The CDR3 is made up of 17 amino acids. From germline, CDR1 is LNHNV and CDR2 YYDKDF (reference sequence). In DNA, the CDR3 is TGTGCCACCAGCAGAGATCTCGCAGCGCTGAACACCGGGGAGCTGTTTTTT. Protein: CATSRDLAALNTGELFF.

J is TRBJ1-1 and V is TRBV7-6, with D possibly being TRBD1 (6 bases). Germline V gives CDR1 SGHVS, CDR2 FNYEAQ. The V end lost 2 bases, the J end lost 0 bases, and 16 bases lay between the germline ends. There are 17 residues in the CDR3. In nucleotides, the CDR3 is TGTGCCAGCAGCTTAAGGGGGTGGCCATTTATGAACACTGAAGCTTTCTTT. Protein product: CASSLRGWPFMNTEAFF.

V is TRBV7-2 and J is TRBJ1-2; 9 positions match TRBD1. This CDR3 spans 15 amino acids. The ends lost 5 bases at V and 0 bases at J; junction bases unmatched: 4. In germline, CDR1 is SGHTA, CDR2 FQGNSA. The CDR3 DNA is TGTGCCAGCAGCGCAAGGACAGGGGCTAACTATGGCTACACCTTC. Its translation: CASSARTGANYGYTF.

V usage is TRBV7-9 and J usage is TRBJ2-7; D is unclear. Germline values: CDR1 SEHNR, CDR2 FQNEAQ (reference sequence). Deletions cut 3 bases from V and 3 bases from J, with 6 bases between. The CDR3 loop spans 12 amino acids. CDR3 DNA sequence: TGTGCCAGCAGCTTTGCCAGCTACGAGCAGTACTTC. It encodes CASSFASYEQYF.

The chain joins TRBV7-8 to TRBJ2-7, with 11 bases identical to TRBD2. In germline, CDR1 is SGHVS, CDR2 FQNEAQ. The CDR3 has 16 residues. Trimming took 4 bases from V and 0 from J; bases not matched to a gene: 5. For the CDR3, the DNA is TGTGCCAGCAGCTCTGGGACTAGCGGAATCTCCTACGAGCAGTACTTC. Residues: CASSSGTSGISYEQYF.

The chain links TRBV10-1 to TRBJ1-5; weak D call: TRBD1 (6 bases). The CDR3 loop spans 14 amino acids. CDR1 and CDR2 (germline): WNHNN, SYGVQD (reference sequence). V was clipped by 10 bases and J by 3 bases, with 16 bases between them. In nucleotides, the CDR3 is TGCGCCATCCCCTCGGGACACTACAATCAGCCCCAGCATTTT. Protein: CAIPSGHYNQPQHF.

The V and J genes are TRBV27 and TRBJ1-1; 11 bases are shared with TRBD1. The trim removed 3 bases at V and 1 base at J, leaving 7 bases unmatched. Germline V gene sequence: CDR1 MNHEY, CDR2 SMNVEV (reference sequence). The CDR3 is made up of 17 amino acids. The CDR3 DNA reads as TGTGCCAGCAGTTTCTGGGGGGACAGGGGGACGAACACTGAAGCTTTCTTT. It translates to CASSFWGDRGTNTEAFF.

A few counts support this clone. A junction end diverges from the germline sequence, so it may reflect a read error. The chain carries TRBV7-7 and TRBJ1-1; a possible D gene is TRBD1 (6 bases). The V gene's germline CDR1 is SSHAT and CDR2 FNYEAQ (reference sequence). There are 13 residues in the CDR3. In DNA form, the CDR3 reads TGTGCTAGCAGCCAGGGGACGAACACTGAAGCTTTCTTT. Protein sequence: CASSQGTNTEAFF.

V is TRBV5-1 and J is TRBJ2-3; 8 bases fit TRBD1. CDR1 and CDR2 (germline): SGHRS, YFSETQ. The V segment lost 0 bases and the J segment 5 bases; nucleotides outside the gene matches: 5. CDR3 length equals 15 residues. The CDR3 reads CASSLVQGAVDTQYF. The CDR3 nucleotides read TGCGCCAGCAGCTTGGTCCAGGGGGCGGTAGATACGCAGTATTTT. The whole variable domain, filled in from reference TRBV5-1 and TRBJ2-3, reads KAGVTQTPRYLIKTRGQQVTLSCSPISGHRSVSWYQQTPGQGLQFLFEYFSETQRNKGNFPGRFSGRQFSNSRSEMNVSTLELGDSALYLCASSLVQGAVDTQYFGPGTRLTVL.

This clone occurred a few times. The rearrangement joins TRBV11-3 to TRBJ2-7, with D possibly matching TRBD2 (5 bases). The CDR3 length is 14 residues. CDR1 is SGHNT and CDR2 is YENEEA in the germline V gene. V lost 3 bases and J 5 bases, leaving 14 bases between the germline ends. CDR3: CASSFYGDDDEQYF. CDR3 DNA sequence: TGTGCCAGCAGCTTTTACGGGGATGATGACGAGCAGTACTTC. The full variable domain, completed using reference TRBV11-3 and TRBJ2-7, is EAGVVQSPRYKIIEKKQPVAFWCNPISGHNTLYWYLQNLGQGPELLIRYENEEAVDDSQLPKDRFSAERLKGVDSTLKIQPAELGDSAVYLCASSFYGDDDEQYFGPGTRLTVT.

This chain links TRBV5-1 with TRBJ2-1; 9 bases map to TRBD2. Germline V lookup: CDR1 SGHRS, CDR2 YFSETQ. The CDR3 spans 16 residues. The V segment lost 0 bases and the J segment 7 bases; nucleotides outside the gene matches: 8. The CDR3 is CASSLVGSGRGNEQFF. The DNA for the CDR3 is TGCGCCAGCAGCTTGGTGGGTAGCGGGAGAGGGAATGAGCAGTTCTTC.

The chain employs TRBV7-9 and TRBJ2-5, with 10 bases lining up with TRBD2. Judging by the DNA end, TRBJ2-7 fits better; the J call may be wrong. The CDR3 is 15 amino acids. The V gene's germline CDR1 is SEHNR and CDR2 FQNEAQ (reference sequence). The chain's CDR3 is CASSLDASGGYEQYF. CDR3 coding DNA: TGTGCCAGCAGCTTAGATGCTAGCGGGGGCTACGAGCAGTACTTC.

J is TRBJ1-1 and V is TRBV28, with 7 bases that match TRBD1. Germline-derived CDR1 and CDR2 are MDHEN and SYDVKM. V lost 10 bases, J lost 1 base, and 9 bases stayed unmatched. There are 14 residues in the CDR3. Written as DNA, the CDR3 is TGTGCCATCGGGTCCGGGACAGCGAACACTGAAGCTTTCTTT. Protein product: CAIGSGTANTEAFF. The full variable domain, completed using reference TRBV28 and TRBJ1-1, is DVKVTQSSRYLVKRTGEKVFLECVQDMDHENMFWYRQDPGLGLRLIYFSYDVKMKEKGDIPEGYSVSREKKERFSLILESASTNQTSMYLCAIGSGTANTEAFFGQGTRLTVV.

This clone has just one count. The V and J genes are TRBV15 and TRBJ2-3; D possibly corresponds to TRBD1 (5 bases). CDR3 length: 19 amino acids. The V end was cut by 0 bases, the J end by 1 base, with 20 bases between. Germline V gene data show CDR1 as LNHNV and CDR2 as YYDKDF (reference sequence). The CDR3 DNA reads as TGTGCCACCAGCAGAGATCGGGTTACAACCCTGGGGCGCACAGATACGCAGTATTTT. Translation: CATSRDRVTTLGRTDTQYF.

V is TRBV6-6 and J is TRBJ2-1; 8 positions match TRBD1. Per the germline V gene, CDR1 is MNHNY and CDR2 is SVGAGI (reference sequence). Germline trimming cut 6 bases from V and 5 bases from J; bases unmatched to any gene: 9. The CDR3 is made up of 15 amino acids. In DNA form, the CDR3 reads TGTGCCAGCAGCACAACCGGGACAGGCGACAATGAGCAGTTCTTC. Translated, it gives CASSTTGTGDNEQFF.

V and J are TRBV6-8 and TRBJ1-2; no clear D. Looked up from germline, CDR1 is MNHGY and CDR2 is SAAAGT. The CDR3 has 16 amino acids. V was pared by 6 bases and J by 3 bases, with 20 bases between. The CDR3 protein is CASSEKIGRLYYGYTF. CDR3 in DNA: TGTGCCAGCAGCGAAAAAATTGGCAGGCTGTACTATGGCTACACCTTC.

The chain joins TRBV15 to TRBJ2-6; a possible D gene is TRBD2 (6 bases). The CDR3 has 15 residues. V shed 1 base and J shed 2 bases, with 6 bases lying between them. The germline V gene has CDR1 LNHNV and CDR2 YYDKDF (reference sequence). CDR3 sequence: CATSRAGAGANVLTF. In nucleotides, the CDR3 is TGTGCCACCAGCAGAGCGGGGGCTGGGGCCAACGTCCTGACTTTC. Based on the CDR3 plus reference TRBV15 and TRBJ2-6, the full variable domain is DAMVIQNPRYQVTQFGKPVTLSCSQTLNHNVMYWYQQKSSQAPKLLFHYYDKDFNNEADTPDNFQSRRPNTSFCFLDIRSPGLGDTAMYLCATSRAGAGANVLTFGAGSRLTVL.

The chain recombines TRBV5-1 with TRBJ2-5, with 7 bases matching TRBD2. V lost 5 bases, J lost 1 base, and 11 bases stayed unmatched. Germline CDR1 reads SGHRS; CDR2 reads YFSETQ. CDR3 length: 16 amino acids. CDR3 region: CASSLGPGEGQETQYF. Written as DNA, the CDR3 is TGCGCCAGCAGTCTAGGCCCCGGGGAGGGCCAAGAGACCCAGTACTTC.

The chain is built from TRBV5-8 and TRBJ1-2; a possible D gene is TRBD1 (5 bases). The germline V and J ends were trimmed by 4 bases and 6 bases, with 16 bases remaining between them. Germline V gives CDR1 SGHTS, CDR2 YDEGEE. CDR3 length: 14 residues. CDR3 in DNA: TGTGCCAGCAGCGTGCCTTCCAGGGTGCATGGCTACACCTTC. This translates into CASSVPSRVHGYTF.

This chain uses TRBV7-2 with TRBJ2-7, with D maybe TRBD2 (5 bases). Germline values: CDR1 SGHTA, CDR2 FQGNSA. This CDR3 comprises 14 residues. Trimming cost V 2 bases and J 8 bases, with 16 bases left between them. The CDR3 loop reads CASSLPGINAKQYF. In DNA, the CDR3 is TGTGCCAGCAGCTTACCGGGAATCAACGCTAAGCAGTACTTC. The entire variable domain, with the rest obtained from reference TRBV7-2 and TRBJ2-7, is as follows: GAGVSQSPSNKVTEKGKDVELRCDPISGHTALYWYRQSLGQGLEFLIYFQGNSAPDKSGLPSDRFSAERTGGSVSTLTIQRTQQEDSAVYLCASSLPGINAKQYFGPGTRLTVT.

V gene TRBV5-5 combines with J gene TRBJ2-7; TRBD2 agrees at 8 bases. The length of the CDR3 is 15 residues. Germline V gene lookup returns CDR1 SGHKS and CDR2 YYEKEE (reference sequence). The V segment lost 4 bases and the J segment 3 bases; nucleotides outside the gene matches: 9. In nucleotides, the CDR3 is TGTGCCAGCAGCCAGGTACCTAGCGGGCGCTACGAGCAGTACTTC. It yields the protein CASSQVPSGRYEQYF.